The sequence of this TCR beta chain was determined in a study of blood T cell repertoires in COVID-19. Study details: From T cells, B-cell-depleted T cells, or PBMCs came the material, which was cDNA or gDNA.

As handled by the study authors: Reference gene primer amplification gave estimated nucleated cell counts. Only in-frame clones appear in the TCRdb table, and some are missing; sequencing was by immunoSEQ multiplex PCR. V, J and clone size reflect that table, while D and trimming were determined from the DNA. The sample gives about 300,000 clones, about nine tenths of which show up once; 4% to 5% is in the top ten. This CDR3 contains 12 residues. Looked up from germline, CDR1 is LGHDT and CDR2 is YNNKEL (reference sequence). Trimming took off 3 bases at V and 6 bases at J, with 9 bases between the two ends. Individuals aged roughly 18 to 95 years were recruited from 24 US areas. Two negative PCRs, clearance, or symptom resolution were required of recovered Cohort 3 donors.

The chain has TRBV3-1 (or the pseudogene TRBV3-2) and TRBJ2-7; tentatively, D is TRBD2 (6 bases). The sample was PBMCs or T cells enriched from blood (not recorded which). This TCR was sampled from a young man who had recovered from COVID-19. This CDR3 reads CASSHIGGEQYF. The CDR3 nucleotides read TGTGCCAGCAGCCACATCGGGGGCGAGCAGTACTTC.